This T cell receptor (beta chain) is from a study of blood T cell repertoires in COVID-19 (dated by TCRdb to 2019 to 2021). Regarding the study in general: The collaborator samples originated in the United States, Italy and Spain and spanned the acute and convalescent phases of COVID-19. The prospective study material was composed of cDNA or gDNA derived from T cells, B-cell-depleted T cells, or PBMCs. Deeply sampled blood TCRbeta repertoires from subjects exposed to, actively infected with, or recovered from COVID-19 were included in the dataset. The repertoires were released in a freely available public database meant as a resource for research on the immune response to SARS-CoV-2. Samples came from the ongoing ImmuneRACE study (first 160 participants) plus 1,254 subjects from 6 global collaborators. The sample metadata nearly always contained a de-identified subject ID, COVID-19 status, age in years and sex. HLA class I and class II types, where available, came from metadata supplied by the sample provider rather than from assay-based typing. Here is what the overall study found, with its caveats: Clinical and demographic metadata were provided uncurated, with the amount varying by source and participant.

To note about this clone: What antigen it recognizes has not been identified. No base quality information exists; no much larger clone differs at one position.

TCRbeta CDR3 regions were amplified from genomic DNA by means of the immunoSEQ Assay, a bias-controlled multiplex PCR. The study's own analysis went as follows. Nucleated cell counts per sample were estimated from amplification of reference gene primers within the assay. Sequence reads were collapsed and filtered to measure the absolute abundance of every unique TCRbeta CDR3 rearrangement. For each sample, productive Simpson clonality was calculated as the square root of Simpson's diversity index across productive rearrangements. TCRdb limited this immuneACCESS table to in-frame rearrangements with V and J called. A share of clones is missing; checked studies link under half to unresolved V genes, and the rest is unexplained. That table is the source of V, J and clone size, and D and trimming were worked out from the DNA. This sample lists 300,000 to 400,000 clones; over 70% were detected once. Just under 6.5% of the sample is taken by the ten largest.

The CDR3, cysteine through phenylalanine, is 16 amino acids long. The kept DNA is CDR3 alone, 48 bases in frame from the first base. The junction shows trimming of 6 bases on V and 3 bases on J, plus 17 bases between the germline ends. Reading the germline V gene (reference sequence) gives CDR1 MNHNY and CDR2 SVGAGI. At one collaborating source in Seattle, patients were enrolled during active infection and were followed longitudinally through the course of disease. Collaborating institutions collected whole blood in K2EDTA tubes following their own protocols. For TCRbeta analysis, collaborators shipped samples as frozen whole blood, isolated PBMCs, or DNA extracted from either of those sample types.

Sequencing was carried out using peripheral blood. The receptor comes from a woman aged 45-60 years with COVID-19, enrolled during active disease. The chain is encoded by TRBV6-6 joined to TRBJ2-2; a tentative D match to TRBD2 spans 6 bases. The DNA is as follows: TGTGCCAGCAGAGTAGGTCTCGCGGGATACACCGGGGAGCTGTTTTTT. Protein translation: CASRVGLAGYTGELFF.